The sample holds one count of the clone carrying this T cell receptor beta chain. The data stem from a study of blood T cell repertoires in COVID-19. The germline CDR1 and CDR2 sequences are SEHNR and FQNEAQ (reference sequence). V was clipped by 6 bases and J by 5 bases; unmatched bases: 5. The length of the CDR3 is 13 residues. Cohorts were determined from participant-reported clinical history. Two negative PCRs, clearance, or symptom resolution were required of recovered Cohort 3 donors. Original analysis: Amplification of reference gene primers was used by the study to estimate nucleated cell counts. Repertoires were generated with immunoSEQ multiplex PCR, while TCRdb's copy carries only in-frame clones and drops some. The V and J calls and clone size were taken over from that table, and D and trimming were inferred from the DNA. The sample has 300,000 to 350,000 clones; roughly 86% are singletons.

The specimen sequenced was PBMCs or T cells enriched from blood (not recorded which). The rearrangement uses TRBV7-9 and TRBJ2-7; 9 positions match TRBD2. This TCR was recovered from a woman aged 18-30 years who had recovered from COVID-19. CDR3 sequence reads: CASSLSGGDEQYF. The CDR3 DNA reads TGTGCCAGCAGTCTTAGCGGGGGAGACGAGCAGTACTTC.